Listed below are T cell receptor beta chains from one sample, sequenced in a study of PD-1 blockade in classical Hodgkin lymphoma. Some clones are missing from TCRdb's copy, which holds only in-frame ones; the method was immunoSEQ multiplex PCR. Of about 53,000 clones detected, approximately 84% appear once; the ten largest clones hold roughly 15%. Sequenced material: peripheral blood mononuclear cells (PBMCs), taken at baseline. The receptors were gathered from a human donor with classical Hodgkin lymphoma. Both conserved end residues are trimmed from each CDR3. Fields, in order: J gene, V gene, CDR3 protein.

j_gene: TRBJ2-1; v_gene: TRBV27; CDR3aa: ASSTQLGAEQF
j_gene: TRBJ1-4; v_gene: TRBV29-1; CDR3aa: SVERPGQGEKLF
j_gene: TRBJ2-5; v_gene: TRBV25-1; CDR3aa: ASSWEVQETQY
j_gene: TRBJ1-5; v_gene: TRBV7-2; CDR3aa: ASSLLASNQPQH
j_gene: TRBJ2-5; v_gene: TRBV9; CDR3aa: ASSVVAERSGTQY
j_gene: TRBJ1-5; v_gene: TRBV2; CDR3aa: ASEGEVGPQH
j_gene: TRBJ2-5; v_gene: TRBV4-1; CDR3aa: ASSQSALAETQY
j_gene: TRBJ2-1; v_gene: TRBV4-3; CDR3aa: ASSRFGLAGSPDEQF
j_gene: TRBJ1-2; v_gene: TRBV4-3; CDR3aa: ASSHELREWDGYT
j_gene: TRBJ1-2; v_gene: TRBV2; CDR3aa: ASSEARWFGYT
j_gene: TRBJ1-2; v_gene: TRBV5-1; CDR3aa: ASDPGGGYGYT
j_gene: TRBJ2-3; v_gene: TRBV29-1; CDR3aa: SVEEGSRTSGPNRAQY
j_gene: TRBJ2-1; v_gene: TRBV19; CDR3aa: ASRPSGPFPYNEQF
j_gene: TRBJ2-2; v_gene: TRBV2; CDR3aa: ASRSTSATGELF
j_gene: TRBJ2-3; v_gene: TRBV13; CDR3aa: ASSLGYTQY